The T cell receptor beta chain under discussion was sequenced for a study of shared clonotypes between healthy human individuals. Study-level information: Those who served as donors were a couple of women and three men between the ages of 18 and 49.

Findings and limits, study-wide: Owing to a small donor count, the genetic and exposure-history diversity represented was limited. Larger richness was generally estimated for naive than memory subsets.

It was across several immunoSEQ plates that each subset's genomic DNA was evenly split. Assay: immunoSEQ multiplex PCR; the TCRdb copy retains only in-frame clones and omits some. The sample has approximately 1,500,000 clones; 95% to 99% are singletons. Concerning this clone: The target antigen is unknown.

The CDR3 length is 14 residues. CDR1 MGHRA and CDR2 YSYEKL come from the germline V gene. Trimming took off 2 bases at V and 8 bases at J, with 14 bases between the two ends. V and J are TRBV4-1 and TRBJ2-3, with D hard to call. This clonotype originated in a man between 25 and 39 years old in good health. Sequenced input: naive CD4+ T cells sorted from blood. Indicated subset: CD45RA+ positively selected. CDR3 sequence: CASSQKEWGITQYF. The CDR3 DNA reads TGCGCCAGCAGCCAAAAAGAGTGGGGTATTACGCAGTATTTT.